Listed below are T cell receptor beta chains from one sample, sequenced in a study of blood T cell repertoires in COVID-19. The table came from immunoSEQ multiplex PCR; TCRdb's copy has only in-frame clones and leaves some out. The sample shows hundreds of thousands of clones, 75% to 85% of them seen only once. The sequenced sample was peripheral blood. The receptors stem from a woman aged 30 to 39 with COVID-19, enrolled during active disease. Both conserved end residues are part of each CDR3. The order of the fields is clone size, J gene, V gene, CDR3 protein. A clone size is listed for some rows: how often the clone was seen (once, few, many), or a class if it is expanded.

abundance: -; j_gene: TRBJ2-2; v_gene: TRBV7-2; CDR3aa: CASGGLAGGELFF
abundance: -; j_gene: TRBJ2-7; v_gene: TRBV9; CDR3aa: CASSVGGGEQYF
abundance: -; j_gene: TRBJ1-6; v_gene: TRBV5-6; CDR3aa: CASSLDGQFSSYNSPLHF
abundance: -; j_gene: TRBJ2-3; v_gene: TRBV9; CDR3aa: CASSVAGKTDTQYF
abundance: -; j_gene: TRBJ1-6; v_gene: TRBV28; CDR3aa: CASSFGLNNSPLHF
abundance: -; j_gene: TRBJ2-7; v_gene: TRBV30; CDR3aa: CAWSSLAGVGYEQYF
abundance: -; j_gene: TRBJ1-5; v_gene: TRBV6-5; CDR3aa: CASTGWGQGNQPQHF
abundance: -; j_gene: TRBJ1-3; v_gene: TRBV6-5; CDR3aa: CASSYIGRSGGNTIYF
abundance: -; j_gene: TRBJ1-2; v_gene: TRBV3-1/TRBV3-2; CDR3aa: CASSPLTGQGNYGYTF
abundance: -; j_gene: TRBJ1-1; v_gene: TRBV7-2; CDR3aa: CASSPSGAGVSWDTEAFF
abundance: -; j_gene: TRBJ1-3; v_gene: TRBV9; CDR3aa: CASSVTQGPGNTIYF
abundance: -; j_gene: TRBJ2-7; v_gene: TRBV6-5; CDR3aa: CASSILAGTYEQYF
abundance: -; j_gene: TRBJ1-5; v_gene: TRBV7-2; CDR3aa: CASSSDSNNQPQHF
abundance: -; j_gene: TRBJ1-5; v_gene: TRBV25-1; CDR3aa: CASSGQGAWQPQHF
abundance: few; j_gene: TRBJ2-1; v_gene: TRBV7-9; CDR3aa: CASLTGVGDEQFF
abundance: -; j_gene: TRBJ2-1; v_gene: TRBV10-3; CDR3aa: CAIRRDRGASNEQFF
abundance: -; j_gene: TRBJ2-7; v_gene: TRBV6-2/TRBV6-3; CDR3aa: CASSSPGSGASEQYF
abundance: -; j_gene: TRBJ2-5; v_gene: TRBV2; CDR3aa: CASNPGQGQETQYF
abundance: once; j_gene: TRBJ2-7; v_gene: TRBV7-9; CDR3aa: CASSLALGTSGTYEQYF
abundance: -; j_gene: TRBJ2-1; v_gene: TRBV3-1/TRBV3-2; CDR3aa: CASSPTGGPLEEQFF
abundance: -; j_gene: TRBJ2-5; v_gene: TRBV3-1/TRBV3-2; CDR3aa: CASSQDNRQYQETQYF
abundance: -; j_gene: TRBJ1-1; v_gene: TRBV15; CDR3aa: CATSRRTTGLNTEAFF
abundance: -; j_gene: TRBJ1-1; v_gene: TRBV9; CDR3aa: CASSANRGLGTEAFF
abundance: -; j_gene: TRBJ1-1; v_gene: TRBV7-9; CDR3aa: CASSLAGTGNTEAFF
abundance: -; j_gene: TRBJ2-5; v_gene: TRBV3-1/TRBV3-2; CDR3aa: CASSQEPVSGTQYF
abundance: -; j_gene: TRBJ1-1; v_gene: TRBV9; CDR3aa: CASSVEQENTEAFF
abundance: -; j_gene: TRBJ2-1; v_gene: TRBV27; CDR3aa: CASSYRVYNEQFF
abundance: -; j_gene: TRBJ1-4; v_gene: TRBV7-6; CDR3aa: CASSLPGATNEKLFF
abundance: -; j_gene: TRBJ2-2; v_gene: TRBV5-6; CDR3aa: CASSLLGASGNTGELFF
abundance: -; j_gene: TRBJ2-7; v_gene: TRBV7-7; CDR3aa: CASSPGRGSYEQYF
abundance: -; j_gene: TRBJ2-2; v_gene: TRBV6-6; CDR3aa: CASSYPRGELFF
abundance: -; j_gene: TRBJ1-4; v_gene: TRBV12-2; CDR3aa: CASRLSRVVATNEKLFF
abundance: -; j_gene: TRBJ2-5; v_gene: TRBV13; CDR3aa: CASSFQRDRLETQYF
abundance: -; j_gene: TRBJ2-5; v_gene: TRBV6-5; CDR3aa: CASSYSRVQETQYF
abundance: -; j_gene: TRBJ2-2; v_gene: TRBV7-2; CDR3aa: CASSVWDSSNTGELFF
abundance: -; j_gene: TRBJ2-5; v_gene: TRBV3-1/TRBV3-2; CDR3aa: CASSQPMRQETQYF
abundance: -; j_gene: TRBJ1-4; v_gene: TRBV2; CDR3aa: CASRYSASTNEKLFF
abundance: -; j_gene: TRBJ2-1; v_gene: TRBV4-3; CDR3aa: CASSPRGLAGDNEQFF
abundance: -; j_gene: TRBJ1-1; v_gene: TRBV4-2; CDR3aa: CASNDRDTEAFF
abundance: -; j_gene: TRBJ2-3; v_gene: TRBV5-4; CDR3aa: CASSLGGGFSDTQYF
abundance: -; j_gene: TRBJ1-6; v_gene: TRBV7-3; CDR3aa: CASSWDTNSPLHF
abundance: -; j_gene: TRBJ1-5; v_gene: TRBV19; CDR3aa: CASSPGTGGPGRGQPQHF
abundance: -; j_gene: TRBJ2-5; v_gene: TRBV27; CDR3aa: CASSFRLAETQYF
abundance: -; j_gene: TRBJ1-1; v_gene: TRBV5-4; CDR3aa: CASSLGTGGTEAFF
abundance: -; j_gene: TRBJ1-5; v_gene: TRBV18; CDR3aa: CASSSSSGNQPQHF
abundance: -; j_gene: TRBJ2-3; v_gene: TRBV5-1; CDR3aa: CASSLGGLAGSTDTQYF
abundance: once; j_gene: TRBJ1-1; v_gene: TRBV3-1/TRBV3-2; CDR3aa: CASSQDGVNTEAFF
abundance: -; j_gene: TRBJ1-2; v_gene: TRBV7-2; CDR3aa: CASSRSTGFYGYTF
abundance: -; j_gene: TRBJ1-2; v_gene: TRBV7-2; CDR3aa: CASSPAPRVANYGYTF
abundance: -; j_gene: TRBJ2-6; v_gene: TRBV19; CDR3aa: CASSGERTGNTGANVLTF
abundance: -; j_gene: TRBJ2-5; v_gene: TRBV7-6; CDR3aa: CASSWADSQETQYF
abundance: -; j_gene: TRBJ2-1; v_gene: TRBV5-5; CDR3aa: CASSLVTGSSYNEQFF
abundance: few; j_gene: TRBJ1-6; v_gene: TRBV4-1; CDR3aa: CASSQDRGRSYNSPLHF
abundance: once; j_gene: TRBJ1-2; v_gene: TRBV11-2; CDR3aa: CASSLQGTPSYGYTF